The sequence of this TCR beta chain was determined in a study of a mutant IDH1 vaccine in newly diagnosed glioma. For the study at large: Patients arrived already treated with radiotherapy, temozolomide, or both, most having had both.

TCRdb's table, derived via immunoSEQ multiplex PCR, lists solely in-frame clones and lacks some. The sample has roughly 51,000 clones; approximately 79% are singletons. About this clone: Its target is unknown.

Trimming pared 3 bases from V and 7 bases from J, leaving 9 bases between. The germline CDR1 and CDR2 sequences are LGHNA and YNFKEQ. CDR3 size: 12 residues. Described time point: week 5, during vaccination. A 20-mer mutant IDH1 peptide at 300 ug was injected subcutaneously with topical imiquimod. Donor diagnoses consisted of new WHO grade 3 or 4 IDH1-mutant, ATRX-lost astrocytomas. Overall study findings and caveats: Pseudoprogression appeared independent of alterations in top peripheral clonotypes.

This clonotype was sampled from a woman aged 18 to 35 with glioma. Some clones in this sample may be carry-over from other donors' samples. The input for sequencing was PBMCs, taken from a glioma patient whose treatment included an IDH1 peptide vaccine. The V and J genes are TRBV4-2 and TRBJ1-2; D is perhaps TRBD1 (5 bases). DNA for the CDR3: TGTGCCAGCAGCCACAGGGAAGGTGGCTACACCTTC. Encoded protein: CASSHREGGYTF.